This entry describes one T cell receptor (beta chain). The data derive from a study of blood T cell repertoires in COVID-19. Looking at the study overall: Sources were T cells, B-cell-depleted T cells, or PBMCs; the material itself was cDNA or gDNA.

Per germline, CDR1 MNHEY and CDR2 SMNVEV (reference sequence). This CDR3 comprises 17 residues. The J segment lost 0 bases and the V segment lost 4 bases, leaving 8 bases of the junction unmatched. Measured with immunoSEQ multiplex PCR; TCRdb has only the in-frame clones, and not every one. This table holds about 160,000 clones, about 85% found once. The V call is TRBV27, the J call TRBJ2-3; TRBD1 matches at 9 bases. The sample consisted of peripheral blood. The receptor was derived from a woman in her forties or fifties with COVID-19, enrolled during active disease. CDR3 sequence (DNA): TGTGCCAGCAGTTCCGGGACAGGGTTCCCCAGCACAGATACGCAGTATTTT. It yields the protein CASSSGTGFPSTDTQYF.